These 16 T cell receptor beta chains share one sample of origin, sequenced in a study of blood T cell repertoires in COVID-19. Here immunoSEQ multiplex PCR was the method, and the copy in TCRdb shows in-frame clones only, minus some. The repertoire has approximately 120,000 clones, around 90% of them found once; the top ten carry approximately 1.1%. Sequenced sample: peripheral blood. The origin of the receptors is a human donor in a cohort sampled during active COVID-19.

V is TRBV9 and J is TRBJ1-1; 7 bases agree with TRBD1. Germline-derived CDR1 and CDR2 are SGDLS and YYNGEE. Losses at the gene ends were 0 bases for V and 2 bases for J; bases not matched to a gene: 7. CDR3 size: 16 residues. The CDR3 sequence is CASSVGSDRKNTEAFF. CDR3 in DNA: TGTGCCAGCAGCGTAGGGTCGGACAGGAAAAACACTGAAGCTTTCTTT.

The chain combines TRBV10-3 with TRBJ2-7; D is possibly TRBD1 (6 bases). This CDR3 comprises 11 residues. Germline loops: CDR1 ENHRY, CDR2 SYGVKD. V lost 10 bases to trimming and J lost 1 base, with 8 bases between them. The chain's CDR3 is CATQGSYEQYF. CDR3 coding DNA: TGTGCCACACAGGGTTCCTACGAGCAGTACTTC.

This chain links TRBV28 with TRBJ1-3; the D gene is possibly TRBD1 (6 bases). The CDR3 spans 17 residues. From germline, CDR1 is MDHEN and CDR2 SYDVKM. The germline V and J ends were trimmed by 7 bases and 2 bases, with 21 bases remaining between them. The CDR3 DNA reads TGTGCCAGCACTACCGGCCCCGGGGGGCATGCTGGAAACACCATATATTTT. Protein product: CASTTGPGGHAGNTIYF. Looking up the rest from reference TRBV28 and TRBJ1-3 gives the full variable domain: DVKVTQSSRYLVKRTGEKVFLECVQDMDHENMFWYRQDPGLGLRLIYFSYDVKMKEKGDIPEGYSVSREKKERFSLILESASTNQTSMYLCASTTGPGGHAGNTIYFGEGSWLTVV.

This chain joins TRBV18 and TRBJ1-1, with 7 positions matching TRBD1. The J segment lost 1 base and the V segment lost 3 bases, leaving 2 bases of the junction unmatched. The CDR3 length is 14 residues. Germline CDR1 reads KGHSH; CDR2 reads LQKENI. This CDR3 is CASSPGQSNTEAFF. In DNA, the CDR3 is TGTGCCAGCTCACCGGGACAGTCGAACACTGAAGCTTTCTTT.

This clone is a singleton in its sample. This rearrangement joins TRBV5-1 to TRBJ2-7; 8 bases fit TRBD1. The CDR3 contains 12 residues. CDR1 is SGHRS, CDR2 YFSETQ, per germline. V lost 8 bases to trimming and J lost 2 bases; unmatched junction nucleotides: 3. The CDR3 loop reads CASTGGTYEQYF. The CDR3 coding sequence is TGCGCCAGTACAGGGGGAACCTACGAGCAGTACTTC.

The chain joins TRBV2 to TRBJ1-2; TRBD1 agrees at 8 bases. V gave up 1 base and J gave up 8 bases; unmatched junction bases: 6. The CDR3 loop spans 14 amino acids. Germline V CDR1 and CDR2: SNHLY, FYNNEI. The CDR3 loop reads CASSEDRGAFGYTF. DNA for the CDR3: TGTGCCAGCAGTGAAGACAGGGGGGCCTTCGGCTACACCTTC. Looking up the rest from reference TRBV2 and TRBJ1-2 gives the full variable domain: EPEVTQTPSHQVTQMGQEVILRCVPISNHLYFYWYRQILGQKVEFLVSFYNNEISEKSEIFDDQFSVERPDGSNFTLKIRSTKLEDSAMYFCASSEDRGAFGYTFGSGTRLTVV.

The chain joins TRBV5-5 to TRBJ2-1; the match to TRBD2 covers 11 bases. Germline V gene lookup returns CDR1 SGHKS and CDR2 YYEKEE (reference sequence). V dropped 4 bases and J dropped 10; count of bases not matched to a gene: 7. This CDR3 has 14 amino acids. The CDR3 region is CASSPLAGGKEQFF. The CDR3 coding sequence is TGTGCCAGCAGCCCTCTAGCGGGGGGAAAAGAGCAGTTCTTC.

The CDR3 DNA sequence: TGCGCCAGCAGCCGGACACGGACAGGGCCCACCGGGGAGCTGTTTTTT. This encodes CASSRTRTGPTGELFF. This chain joins TRBV5-1 and TRBJ2-2, with TRBD1 identical over 8 bases. The CDR3 has 16 residues. Germline trimming cut 4 bases from V and 4 bases from J; bases unmatched to any gene: 9. CDR1 SGHRS and CDR2 YFSETQ come from the germline V gene.

This sequence joins TRBV11-3 and TRBJ2-1; 8 bases are a match to TRBD1. Germline trimming cut 1 base from V and 8 bases from J; bases unmatched to any gene: 19. The CDR3 spans 19 residues. CDR1 is SGHNT and CDR2 is YENEEA in the germline V gene. CDR3 loop: CASSLGSGTGFFIGDEQFF. The CDR3 bases are TGTGCCAGCAGCTTAGGTTCCGGGACAGGTTTTTTTATCGGGGATGAGCAGTTCTTC.

The sample holds one count of this clone. The V call is TRBV7-9, the J call TRBJ2-7, with 8 bases lining up with TRBD2. The CDR3 runs to 16 residues. After removal of 1 base from V and 1 base from J, the junction contained 6 bases not matched to a gene. Germline V gene sequence: CDR1 SEHNR, CDR2 FQNEAQ (reference sequence). DNA for the CDR3: TGTGCCAGCAGCTTAGGTTCTAGCGGGTTTTCCTACGAGCAGTACTTC. This codes for CASSLGSSGFSYEQYF.

The rearrangement joins TRBV19 to TRBJ2-2; 8 positions match TRBD1. J lost 2 bases, V lost 3 bases, and 5 bases had no gene match. The CDR3 is 16 residues long. The germline gives CDR1 LNHDA, CDR2 SQIVND (reference sequence). Written as DNA, the CDR3 is TGTGCCAGTAGTATTGGACAGGGTATCAACACCGGGGAGCTGTTTTTT. This encodes CASSIGQGINTGELFF.

The chain uses TRBV5-8 and TRBJ1-5; D uncertain. Germline lookup yields CDR1 SGHTS and CDR2 YDEGEE. The CDR3 runs to 14 residues. V was pared by 0 bases and J by 5 bases, with 9 bases between. The CDR3 protein is CASSLATSYQPQHF. In DNA form, the CDR3 reads TGTGCCAGCAGCTTGGCAACATCATATCAGCCCCAGCATTTT.

The chain carries TRBV28 and TRBJ2-3; tentatively, D is TRBD1 (6 bases). Between the trimmed V and J ends, which lost 8 bases and 4 bases, there was a span of 19 bases. The CDR3 spans 15 residues. Per the germline V gene, CDR1 is MDHEN and CDR2 is SYDVKM. The DNA of the CDR3 is TGTGCCAGCTACGACCGGGACAAACCTCCAGATACGCAGTATTTT. As protein: CASYDRDKPPDTQYF.

The rearrangement joins TRBV6-2 or TRBV6-3 to TRBJ2-7; weak D call: TRBD2 (6 bases). CDR3 length: 16 residues. V was pared by 0 bases and J by 3 bases, with 15 bases between. Looked up from germline, CDR1 is MNHEY and CDR2 is SVGEGT. In DNA, the CDR3 is TGTGCCAGCAGTTACTCTTTGGCGGGAAGAGTCTACGAGCAGTACTTC. It translates to CASSYSLAGRVYEQYF.

The chain combines TRBV28 with TRBJ1-6; 12 positions match TRBD1. Germline V gives CDR1 MDHEN, CDR2 SYDVKM. The trim removed 5 bases at V and 6 bases at J, leaving 5 bases unmatched. This CDR3 comprises 16 residues. The CDR3 protein is CASSGTGGAFNSPLHF. CDR3 DNA sequence: TGTGCCAGCAGTGGGACAGGGGGCGCGTTTAATTCACCCCTCCACTTT.

This clone showed up just a few times. The chain combines TRBV6-5 with TRBJ1-1, with D perhaps TRBD1 (6 bases). Trimming stripped 5 bases from V and 11 bases from J, with 18 bases between. CDR1 and CDR2 from the germline V gene are MNHEY and SVGAGI. The CDR3 is 13 residues long. In nucleotides, the CDR3 is TGTGCCAGCAGTCCTAGACAGGCGCGGGGGGCTTTCTTT. Residues: CASSPRQARGAFF.